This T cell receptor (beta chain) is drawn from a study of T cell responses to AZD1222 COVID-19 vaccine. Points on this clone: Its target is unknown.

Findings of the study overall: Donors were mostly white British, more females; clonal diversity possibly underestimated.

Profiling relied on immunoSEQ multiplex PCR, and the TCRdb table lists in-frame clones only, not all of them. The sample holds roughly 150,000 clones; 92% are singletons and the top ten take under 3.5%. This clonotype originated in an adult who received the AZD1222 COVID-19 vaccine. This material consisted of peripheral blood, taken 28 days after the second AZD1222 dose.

The CDR3 spells CASTRTPPNTGELFF. The CDR3 region has the DNA TGTGCCAGCACCAGGACGCCGCCGAACACCGGGGAGCTGTTTTTT. The rearrangement links TRBV27 to TRBJ2-2, with D unresolved. The CDR3 sequence is 15 residues long. Germline assignment: CDR1 MNHEY and CDR2 SMNVEV (reference sequence). Trimming stripped 7 bases from V and 0 bases from J, with 12 bases between.